This T cell receptor beta chain was documented in a study of T-cell reconstitution after alpha-beta-depleted transplantation in children. This clonotype appeared a single time. V lost 3 bases to trimming and J lost 0 bases, with 21 bases between them. The CDR3 consists of 18 residues. The V gene's germline CDR1 is DFQATT and CDR2 SNEGSKA (reference sequence). Unique molecular identifiers were used in preparing the TCRbeta library. TCRdb reprocessed the PCR reads via MiXCR and lists one record per CDR3 protein. This table holds about 500,000 distinct CDR3 sequences, 30% to 35% found once. The rearrangement joins TRBV20-1 to TRBJ1-5; the D is unclear. The specimen was PBMCs from the stem cell graft donor, collected from the stem cell graft. This TCR derives from a human donor who donated a stem cell graft to a child with aplastic anemia. In DNA, the CDR3 is TGCAGTGCTAGCGGAAGTTCGAACAGCCGCTTTAGCAATCAGCCCCAGCATTTT. Its protein is CSASGSSNSRFSNQPQHF.